These T cell receptor beta chains were read from a single sample in a study of molecular identifiers for immune sequencing clone quantification. TCRdb independently ran MiXCR on the PCR reads; one entry per CDR3 protein. The sample holds tens of thousands of distinct CDR3 sequences, over 20% seen once. Sequencing input: naive CD8+ T cells from blood, with Jurkat cell RNA spiked in. The receptor source for this set is a human donor in good health. Some libraries in this study had Jurkat cell RNA spiked in. CDR3s include the opening cysteine and the closing phenylalanine or tryptophan. A D gene is named only where the DNA matches it firmly. The size of a clone is reported for some rows only, either as once, few or many, or as a class for expanded clones.

clone_size	v_call	j_call	d_call	cdr3_aa	cdr3_nt
many	TRBV6-2/TRBV6-3	TRBJ2-7	TRBD2	CASSEHWREDSYEQYF	TGTGCCAGCAGTGAACATTGGCGGGAGGACTCCTACGAGCAGTACTTC
many	TRBV6-4	TRBJ2-3	TRBD2	CASSPKLAGQSDTQYF	TGTGCCAGCAGTCCAAAACTAGCGGGTCAGTCAGATACGCAGTATTTT
many	TRBV4-3	TRBJ2-7	-	CASSQDRDLAYEQYF	TGCGCCAGCAGCCAAGACCGGGACCTAGCCTACGAGCAGTACTTC
many	TRBV4-3	TRBJ2-7	-	CASSQFISYEQYF	TGCGCCAGCAGCCAATTTATTTCCTACGAGCAGTACTTC
few	TRBV2	TRBJ1-1	-	CASGGVGTEAFF	TGTGCCAGCGGGGGGGTCGGGACTGAAGCTTTCTTT
few	TRBV15	TRBJ2-2	-	CATSRDLGNTGELFF	TGTGCCACCAGCAGAGATCTAGGGAACACCGGGGAGCTGTTTTTT
-	TRBV6-6	TRBJ2-3	-	CASSYSFLRGDTQYF	TGTGCCAGCAGTTACTCGTTTCTTAGAGGAGATACGCAGTATTTT
-	TRBV3-1	TRBJ2-2	-	CASSQAYDTANTGELFF	TGTGCCAGCAGCCAAGCGTACGACACAGCGAACACCGGGGAGCTGTTTTTT
-	TRBV21-1	TRBJ2-7	-	CASSKGVSDPLAYEQYF	TGTGCCAGCAGCAAAGGTGTATCCGACCCGCTGGCCTACGAGCAGTACTTC
few	TRBV6-1	TRBJ2-5	TRBD1	CASTLWTAGTEETQYF	TGTGCCAGCACTCTTTGGACCGCCGGGACAGAAGAGACCCAGTACTTC
many	TRBV6-1	TRBJ2-2	-	CASSEGGVVPNTGELFF	TGTGCCAGCAGTGAAGGGGGAGTCGTGCCGAACACCGGGGAGCTGTTTTTT
few	TRBV6-2/TRBV6-3	TRBJ2-2	-	CAGSYGDTGELFF	TGTGCCGGCAGTTACGGGGACACCGGGGAGCTGTTTTTT
many	TRBV29-1	TRBJ2-3	TRBD1	CSVEDSKTGGAGDTQYF	TGCAGCGTTGAAGACTCAAAGACAGGGGGTGCAGGAGATACGCAGTATTTT
few	TRBV7-6	TRBJ2-3	-	CASSLVRDFRMMQYF	TGTGCCAGCAGCTTAGTTCGGGACTTCCGGATGATGCAGTATTTT
many	TRBV11-2	TRBJ1-5	-	CASSWDTGDQPQHF	TGTGCCAGCAGCTGGGACACTGGAGATCAGCCCCAGCATTTT
many	TRBV29-1	TRBJ2-2	-	CSVELWVGDTGELFF	TGCAGCGTTGAGTTGTGGGTAGGGGACACCGGGGAGCTGTTTTTT
many	TRBV6-4	TRBJ2-1	-	CASSDYGTIAPNEQFF	TGTGCCAGCAGTGACTACGGGACAATAGCTCCGAATGAGCAGTTCTTC
few	TRBV7-9	TRBJ1-6	-	CASSFTGKPQNNSPLHF	TGTGCCAGCAGCTTCACAGGGAAGCCCCAAAATAATTCACCCCTCCACTTT
many	TRBV27	TRBJ1-6	TRBD1	CASSLGTGGYNSPLHF	TGTGCCAGCAGTTTGGGGACAGGGGGATATAATTCACCCCTCCACTTT
-	TRBV2	TRBJ1-4	TRBD1	CASSDSTGDEKLFF	TGTGCCAGCAGTGATAGTACAGGGGATGAAAAACTGTTTTTT